This TCR beta chain was recorded in a study of blood T cell repertoires in COVID-19. Background on the study: In each case, the material was cDNA or gDNA derived from T cells, B-cell-depleted T cells, or PBMCs.

In terms of age and location, participants ranged from about 18 to 89 years and lived in fewer than 30 US areas. Exposed participants encountered a COVID-19 case during the 2 weeks preceding study entry. V gave up 5 bases and J gave up 12 bases, with 14 bases separating them. The CDR3 is made up of 12 amino acids. Generated by immunoSEQ multiplex PCR, the TCRdb table keeps only in-frame clones and is missing some. The sample lists about 350,000 clones, 88% seen once, with approximately 1% in the top ten. The origin of this receptor is a woman in her twenties or thirties who had been exposed to COVID-19. Sequencing was done on a sample of PBMCs or T cells enriched from blood (not recorded which). The chain employs TRBV12-3 or TRBV12-4 and TRBJ2-1, with D possibly TRBD2 on 6 matching bases. CDR3 amino acids: CASSPGLQRQFF. Written as DNA, the CDR3 is TGTGCCAGCAGTCCCGGACTACAGAGGCAGTTCTTC.